Shown below are 8 T cell receptor beta chains from a single sample sequenced in a study of shared clonotypes between healthy human individuals (dated by TCRdb to the early 2020s). For the CD8 naive samples, CD45RO-negative cells were positively selected for CCR7, yielding a CD45RA+CCR7+ population from which TemRA cells were excluded. The method was the immunoSEQ multiplex PCR assay. The immuneACCESS repertoire file appears here via TCRdb, limited to in-frame rearrangements. These files lack a portion of the clones; in checked studies, under half of the deficit traces to unresolved V genes, and the cause of the others is not known. The sample contains approximately 740,000 clones, more than 85% of them found a single time. The ten top clones hold under 30% of the sample. Sample: naive CD8+ T cells sorted from blood. Sample cell subset or site, as interpreted from the label and publication: CD45RA+CCR7+. These receptors originate from a man aged 25 to 40 in good health.

V is TRBV2 and J is TRBJ2-5; 8 bases match TRBD1. V trimming: 6 bases; J trimming: 4 bases; junction bases outside the gene matches: 4. Germline V gene lookup returns CDR1 SNHLY and CDR2 FYNNEI. CDR3 length: 13 residues. The CDR3 DNA sequence: TGTGCCAGCAGCGGACAGGGTAGAGAGACCCAGTACTTC. It specifies CASSGQGRETQYF.

The chain combines TRBV7-9 with TRBJ2-3; TRBD2 aligns across 9 bases. Unmatched junction bases numbered 9, after V lost 5 bases and J lost 6 bases. CDR1 and CDR2 from the germline V gene are SEHNR and FQNEAQ (reference sequence). The CDR3 runs 15 residues. Written as DNA, the CDR3 is TGTGCCAGCAGCCCTCGGACTAGCGAGGGGGATACGCAGTATTTT. Its translation: CASSPRTSEGDTQYF. Supplemented by reference TRBV7-9 and TRBJ2-3, the full variable domain reads DTGVSQNPRHKITKRGQNVTFRCDPISEHNRLYWYRQTLGQGPEFLTYFQNEAQLEKSRLLSDRFSAERPKGSFSTLEIQRTEQGDSAMYLCASSPRTSEGDTQYFGPGTRLTVL.

This chain uses TRBV2 with TRBJ2-1, with D possibly matching TRBD2 (6 bases). This CDR3 is built from 16 residues. Trimming pared 1 base from V and 6 bases from J, leaving 16 bases between. Germline CDR1 SNHLY, CDR2 FYNNEI. The CDR3 loop is CASSEGSGRPSNEQFF. CDR3 DNA: TGTGCCAGCAGTGAAGGGAGCGGGCGTCCCTCCAATGAGCAGTTCTTC.

This chain uses TRBV27 with TRBJ1-1, with D maybe TRBD1 (5 bases). V was shortened by 7 bases and J by 4 bases, with 19 bases between the two germline ends. The CDR3 spans 15 residues. The germline V gene has CDR1 MNHEY and CDR2 SMNVEV (reference sequence). The CDR3 nucleotides are TGTGCCAGCACCTTACGGGGTGGGGGGTTCACTGAAGCTTTCTTT. This encodes CASTLRGGGFTEAFF.

The table lists this clone with a count of one. The V call is TRBV7-6, the J call TRBJ2-1; TRBD1 might be the D (5 bases). This CDR3 has 17 residues. Trimming took off 4 bases at V and 0 bases at J, with 16 bases between the two ends. Germline-derived CDR1 and CDR2 are SGHVS and FNYEAQ. The CDR3 DNA reads TGTGCCAGCAGCTCTCCGAAGGTAGACAGCTCCTACAATGAGCAGTTCTTC. Protein product: CASSSPKVDSSYNEQFF.

CDR3 sequence (DNA): TGTGCCAGCAGCTTATTCGAGCGGTCCAACACCGGGGAGCTGTTTTTT. This codes for CASSLFERSNTGELFF. The V call is TRBV7-6, the J call TRBJ2-2; D is perhaps TRBD2 (5 bases). Trimming shortened V by 2 bases and J by 2 bases, and 12 bases separated the two germline ends. The germline V gene encodes CDR1 SGHVS and CDR2 FNYEAQ. The CDR3 is made up of 16 amino acids.

Comments on this clone: This CDR3 is also generated by other DNA sequences in the sample. The rearrangement uses TRBV27 and TRBJ1-5; D not certain. The CDR3 totals 13 residues. Trimming took 4 bases from V and 0 from J, leaving 4 bases between them. Looked up from germline, CDR1 is MNHEY and CDR2 is SMNVEV (reference sequence). This chain's CDR3 is CASSSDSNQPQHF. CDR3 in DNA: TGTGCCAGCAGTTCAGATAGCAATCAGCCCCAGCATTTT.

V gene TRBV5-1 combines with J gene TRBJ2-1; 9 bases map to TRBD1. Germline trimming cut 4 bases from V and 2 bases from J; bases unmatched to any gene: 4. The germline CDR1 and CDR2 sequences are SGHRS and YFSETQ. This CDR3 region has 15 residues. In DNA form, the CDR3 reads TGCGCCAGCAGCGAAGGACAGGGGACCTACAATGAGCAGTTCTTC. Protein sequence: CASSEGQGTYNEQFF. Based on the CDR3 plus reference TRBV5-1 and TRBJ2-1, the full variable domain is KAGVTQTPRYLIKTRGQQVTLSCSPISGHRSVSWYQQTPGQGLQFLFEYFSETQRNKGNFPGRFSGRQFSNSRSEMNVSTLELGDSALYLCASSEGQGTYNEQFFGPGTRLTVL.